Listed below are T cell receptor beta chains from one sample, sequenced in a study of vaccination effects on CD4 cells after COVID-19. Here immunoSEQ multiplex PCR was the method, and the copy in TCRdb shows in-frame clones only, minus some. The sample carries tens of thousands of clones, roughly 70% recorded once. No antigen has been identified for these receptors. Source: CD4+ T cells from PBMCs cultured with SARS-CoV-2 spike peptides, taken before COVID-19 vaccination. Every receptor here comes from a human donor who received a COVID-19 vaccine. Both conserved end residues are part of each CDR3. A D gene is named only where the DNA matches it firmly. Clone sizes are given selectively: once, few, many, or a class where the clone is expanded.

clone size | J gene | V gene | D gene | CDR3 DNA | CDR3 protein
few | TRBJ2-3 | TRBV6-6 | . | TGTGCCAGCAGTTTCCGCGGGGCCGTTTTAGATACGCAGTATTTT | CASSFRGAVLDTQYF
. | TRBJ2-7 | TRBV19 | TRBD2 | TGTGCCAGTAGTATAACGGGCGGGAGCCACGAGCAGTACTTC | CASSITGGSHEQYF
. | TRBJ2-7 | TRBV20-1 | . | TGCAGTGCTGGTGAGCAGTACTTC | CSAGEQYF
. | TRBJ1-5 | TRBV19 | . | TGTGCCAGTAGTGCTCGGACAGAACCAGATCAGCCCCAGCATTTT | CASSARTEPDQPQHF
medium-sized | TRBJ2-7 | TRBV12-3/TRBV12-4 | TRBD2 | TGTGCCAGCAGTCCTAGCGGGCTGGGTGAGCAGTACTTC | CASSPSGLGEQYF
. | TRBJ2-5 | TRBV3-1/TRBV3-2 | TRBD2 | TGTGCCAGCGCCGACGGCGGGGGGAGAGAGACCCAGTACTTC | CASADGGGRETQYF
. | TRBJ1-1 | TRBV19 | . | TGTGCCAGTAGTATTCGGCTGAGGGGGGGGACTGAAGCTTTCTTT | CASSIRLRGGTEAFF
. | TRBJ1-1 | TRBV6-5 | . | TGTGCCAGCAGTCTAGTAGGGTCGAACACTGAAGCTTTCTTT | CASSLVGSNTEAFF
. | TRBJ2-3 | TRBV2 | TRBD2 | TGTGCCAGCAGTGGCCGTAGCGGGAGTACAGATACGCAGTATTTT | CASSGRSGSTDTQYF
few | TRBJ2-5 | TRBV5-4 | . | TGTGCCAGCAGCTGGGACTCCGTGGGGACCCAGTACTTC | CASSWDSVGTQYF
. | TRBJ1-6 | TRBV5-1 | TRBD1 | TGCGCCAGCAGCCCGACAGGGGATAATTCACCCCTCCACTTT | CASSPTGDNSPLHF
. | TRBJ1-3 | TRBV2 | . | TGTGCCTTTAAGGCCTCTGGAAACACCATATATTTT | CAFKASGNTIYF
. | TRBJ2-4 | TRBV6-5 | TRBD2 | TGTGCCAGCAGTCGCGCGGGAGGGCCGAGAAACATTCAGTACTTC | CASSRAGGPRNIQYF
few | TRBJ1-2 | TRBV18 | TRBD1 | TGTGCCAGCTCTCCTCAACGGGACAGGGGCTACACCTTC | CASSPQRDRGYTF
few | TRBJ1-2 | TRBV7-9 | . | TGTGCCAGCAGCTTAGAGGGTCGCTATGGCTACACCTTC | CASSLEGRYGYTF
. | TRBJ2-1 | TRBV4-2 | TRBD2 | TGTGCCAGCAGCCAACAATCCGGGACTAGCGGGAATGAGCAGTTCTTC | CASSQQSGTSGNEQFF
. | TRBJ1-6 | TRBV7-2 | . | TGTGCCAGCAGCTTGGCGGGAGGGGCATCACCCCTCCACTTT | CASSLAGGASPLHF
once | TRBJ2-2 | TRBV7-9 | . | TGTGCCAGCAGCTTACAGTTTCCTGATAACACCGGGGAGCTGTTTTTT | CASSLQFPDNTGELFF
. | TRBJ2-5 | TRBV7-9 | TRBD2 | TGTGCCAGCAGCTTCCCAGCGGGGGGGCAGGAGACCCAGTACTTC | CASSFPAGGQETQYF
. | TRBJ2-1 | TRBV5-4 | TRBD2 | TGTGCCAGCAGCGCGGGACTAGCGGGAGGGCTTAGGAATGAGCAGTTCTTC | CASSAGLAGGLRNEQFF
. | TRBJ1-4 | TRBV5-1 | . | TGCGCCAGCAGCGACGGGACAAGTAATGAAAAACTGTTTTTT | CASSDGTSNEKLFF